The entry that follows covers one T cell receptor beta chain sequence. This entry belongs to a study of blood T cell repertoires in COVID-19. Overall study context: Sites across the United States, Italy and Spain contributed samples from acute and convalescent COVID-19.

TCRdb's copy holds only in-frame clones and misses some; the assay was immunoSEQ multiplex PCR. This sample yields approximately 170,000 clones, of which roughly four fifths are seen a single time; 10% to 15% belongs to the top ten. J was trimmed by 6 bases and V by 6 bases; bases with no gene match: 7. Germline V gives CDR1 LGHNT, CDR2 FRNRAP. The CDR3 has 13 residues. The source of this sequence is a man in his 70s who had recovered from COVID-19. The chain couples TRBV12-5 to TRBJ1-2; 7 bases match TRBD1. Sequences were obtained from peripheral blood. The DNA of the CDR3 is TGTGCTAGTGGCCGGACAGGAGATCATGGCTACACCTTC. Protein sequence: CASGRTGDHGYTF.